The 23 T cell receptor beta chains given below trace back to one sample, sequenced in a study of T cell responses to AZD1222 COVID-19 vaccine. Sequenced by immunoSEQ multiplex PCR; TCRdb stores in-frame clones only, minus some. The top ten clones hold roughly 3.2% of a sample with approximately 140,000 clones, 90% of them seen once. The sample in question was peripheral blood, obtained 28 days after the second AZD1222 dose. The receptor set was obtained from an adult who received the AZD1222 COVID-19 vaccine.

The chain combines TRBV6-5 with TRBJ1-2; tentative D call: TRBD1 (6 bases). CDR1 is MNHEY, CDR2 SVGAGI, per germline. This CDR3 spans 11 amino acids. V was pared by 6 bases and J by 8 bases, with 10 bases between. The CDR3 nucleotides are TGTGCCAGCAGGTCAGGGGAGGGCTACACCTTC. Amino acid sequence: CASRSGEGYTF.

The rearrangement links TRBV18 to TRBJ2-1; 8 positions agree with TRBD2. Germline CDR1 KGHSH, CDR2 LQKENI. The V gene end was trimmed by 3 bases and the J gene end by 8 bases; junction bases not matched to a gene: 3. There are 13 residues in the CDR3. DNA for the CDR3: TGTGCCAGCTCACCGGGACTAGGGGATGAGCAGTTCTTC. Translating it yields CASSPGLGDEQFF.

V and J are TRBV20-1 and TRBJ1-1; D is ambiguous. The CDR3 is 10 residues long. Germline V lookup: CDR1 DFQATT, CDR2 SNEGSKA (reference sequence). Trimming took 6 bases from V and 7 from J, leaving 9 bases between them. The CDR3 sequence: CSATWGEAFF. CDR3 bases: TGCAGTGCCACCTGGGGTGAAGCTTTCTTT.

The chain couples TRBV5-4 to TRBJ2-2; 7 bases agree with TRBD1. V was pared by 4 bases and J by 2 bases, with 5 bases of the junction left unmatched. In germline, CDR1 is SGHNT, CDR2 YYREEE (reference sequence). The length of the CDR3 is 15 residues. This chain's CDR3 is CASSTQGPNTGELFF. The CDR3 DNA follows: TGTGCCAGCAGCACACAGGGGCCAAACACCGGGGAGCTGTTTTTT.

In DNA form, the CDR3 reads TGTGCCAGCAGTTACGGGGCGGAGGGGAATAATGAGCAGTTCTTC. This encodes CASSYGAEGNNEQFF. The rearrangement joins TRBV6-5 to TRBJ2-1; tentatively, D is TRBD2 (6 bases). This CDR3 contains 15 residues. Trimming removed 2 bases at V and 7 bases at J, with 15 bases between. CDR1 is MNHEY, CDR2 SVGAGI, per germline.

The V gene is TRBV10-2, the J gene TRBJ1-5; D is unclear. Trimming removed 6 bases from V and 4 bases from J, with 7 bases in between. The CDR3 loop spans 12 amino acids. CDR1 is WSHSY, CDR2 SAAADI, per germline. The DNA for the CDR3 is TGCGCCAGCAGGACCCAAAATCAGCCCCAGCATTTT. This encodes CASRTQNQPQHF.

CDR3 amino acids: CASSGRAGGGVEYGYTF. The CDR3 DNA reads as TGTGCCAGCAGCGGACGCGCAGGGGGCGGTGTTGAATATGGCTACACCTTC. This chain connects TRBV5-8 to TRBJ1-2; 8 nucleotides match TRBD1. The CDR3 is 17 amino acids. With 4 bases clipped from V and 5 bases from J, the junction kept 16 bases outside the gene matches. Germline V gene sequence: CDR1 SGHTS, CDR2 YDEGEE.

The chain carries TRBV30 and TRBJ2-1; D is perhaps TRBD2 (6 bases). Trimming pared 4 bases from V and 8 bases from J, leaving 15 bases between. Germline V gene lookup returns CDR1 GTSNPN and CDR2 SVGIG (reference sequence). The CDR3 has 13 residues. CDR3 sequence reads: CAWTRRGSDEQFF. The DNA of the CDR3 is TGTGCCTGGACCAGGAGGGGCTCGGATGAGCAGTTCTTC.

The chain is built from TRBV6-2 or TRBV6-3 and TRBJ1-1; D uncertain. The V gene lost 2 bases and the J gene lost 5 bases, with 18 bases spanning the gap. This CDR3 is built from 16 residues. The V gene's germline CDR1 is MNHEY and CDR2 SVGEGT. Here the CDR3 reads CASSYPLRNIGTEAFF. CDR3 in DNA: TGTGCCAGCAGTTACCCCCTACGTAATATCGGGACTGAAGCTTTCTTT.

DNA of the CDR3: TGTGCCAGCAGCTTCCGGACTAGCGGGAGGCCGACCTACGAGCAGTACTTC. Amino acids: CASSFRTSGRPTYEQYF. The gene calls are TRBV5-4 and TRBJ2-7; 14 positions match TRBD2. The V gene's germline CDR1 is SGHNT and CDR2 YYREEE (reference sequence). The J segment lost 2 bases and the V segment lost 2 bases, leaving 6 bases of the junction unmatched. The CDR3 is 17 amino acids.

The gene calls are TRBV5-8 and TRBJ2-4, with D possibly TRBD2 on 5 matching bases. The CDR3 sequence is 17 residues long. Germline values: CDR1 SGHTS, CDR2 YDEGEE. The germline V and J ends were trimmed by 5 bases and 3 bases, with 21 bases remaining between them. CDR3 DNA: TGTGCCAGCAGTCCGAGGTGGGAGACACGGTACAAAAACATTCAGTACTTC. This translates into CASSPRWETRYKNIQYF.

V and J are TRBV10-1 and TRBJ2-5; D is undetermined. CDR1 is WNHNN, CDR2 SYGVQD, per germline (reference sequence). Trimming left V 4 bases short and J 1 base short, with 13 bases between. This CDR3 region has 15 residues. CDR3 DNA sequence: TGCGCCAGCAGTGTAGGAAACGGACGCCAAGAGACCCAGTACTTC. It codes for CASSVGNGRQETQYF.

V is TRBV3-1 (or the pseudogene TRBV3-2) and J is TRBJ2-1; no clear D gene. This CDR3 is 17 amino acids long. V lost 1 base to trimming and J lost 4 bases, with 17 bases between them. The germline V gene has CDR1 LGHDT and CDR2 YNNKEL (reference sequence). CDR3 region: CASSQVGLGAPYNEQFF. DNA for the CDR3: TGTGCCAGCAGCCAAGTCGGGCTTGGAGCCCCTTACAATGAGCAGTTCTTC.

The V gene is TRBV4-1, the J gene TRBJ1-2; tentatively, D is TRBD1 (6 bases). Trimming shortened V by 4 bases and J by 0 bases, and 12 bases separated the two germline ends. Germline V lookup: CDR1 MGHRA, CDR2 YSYEKL. The CDR3 is made up of 15 amino acids. CDR3: CASSREGVANYGYTF. For the CDR3, the DNA is TGCGCCAGCAGCCGCGAGGGGGTAGCTAACTATGGCTACACCTTC.

The genes are TRBV7-2 and TRBJ2-7; 8 positions match TRBD2. Germline loops: CDR1 SGHTA, CDR2 FQGNSA. Losses at the gene ends were 7 bases for V and 6 bases for J; bases not matched to a gene: 14. The CDR3 length is 15 residues. The CDR3 protein is CASMIPGTRRPEQYF. CDR3 nucleotide sequence: TGTGCCAGCATGATACCTGGGACTAGACGCCCCGAGCAGTACTTC.

J is TRBJ1-1 and V is TRBV5-1, with 7 bases fitting TRBD1. Germline V lookup: CDR1 SGHRS, CDR2 YFSETQ. This CDR3 region has 12 residues. After removal of 4 bases from V and 6 bases from J, the junction contained 3 bases not matched to a gene. The CDR3 spells CASSQGQSEAFF. As DNA, the CDR3 is TGCGCCAGCAGCCAGGGACAGTCTGAAGCTTTCTTT.

The V gene is TRBV30, the J gene TRBJ1-2; 8 bases align to TRBD1. Germline-derived CDR1 and CDR2 are GTSNPN and SVGIG (reference sequence). This CDR3 has 13 amino acids. V was pared by 7 bases and J by 4 bases, with 8 bases of the junction left unmatched. The CDR3 DNA reads TGTGCCTCCGACCGGACAGGGACCTATGGCTACACCTTC. This encodes CASDRTGTYGYTF.

CDR3 amino acids: CASSLMYRVEETQYF. The CDR3 coding sequence is TGTGCCAGCAGTTTAATGTACAGGGTTGAAGAGACCCAGTACTTC. The chain is built from TRBV27 and TRBJ2-5; tentative D call: TRBD1 (6 bases). CDR1 MNHEY and CDR2 SMNVEV come from the germline V gene (reference sequence). The length of the CDR3 is 15 residues. Trimming stripped 2 bases from V and 3 bases from J, with 13 bases between.

This clone appeared once. The rearrangement joins TRBV7-8 to TRBJ1-4; D not certain. The CDR3 is 13 amino acids. Trimming shortened V by 4 bases and J by 8 bases, and 11 bases separated the two germline ends. The germline CDR1 and CDR2 sequences are SGHVS and FQNEAQ. In nucleotides, the CDR3 is TGTGCCAGCAGCTCAGGACTCGGGGAAAAACTGTTTTTT. It specifies CASSSGLGEKLFF.

V and J are TRBV15 and TRBJ2-7; 9 bases fit TRBD2. CDR1 and CDR2 (germline): LNHNV, YYDKDF (reference sequence). V shed 5 bases, J shed 1 base, and the junction held 12 bases outside the gene matches. The CDR3 sequence is 17 residues long. In nucleotides, the CDR3 is TGTGCCACCAGCCCCCAGGTTGGGACTAGCATTTCCTACGAGCAGTACTTC. Residues: CATSPQVGTSISYEQYF.

The chain couples TRBV30 to TRBJ1-1, with D unresolved. The CDR3 loop spans 14 amino acids. V lost 1 base, J lost 5 bases, and 14 bases lay in between. In germline, CDR1 is GTSNPN, CDR2 SVGIG (reference sequence). The CDR3 DNA sequence: TGTGCCTGGAGTGGAGCGGCAGTATGGACTGAAGCTTTCTTT. Translation: CAWSGAAVWTEAFF.

The chain links TRBV25-1 to TRBJ2-1; D is tentatively TRBD1 or TRBD2 (5 bases each). V shed 0 bases and J shed 7 bases, with 10 bases lying between them. This CDR3 is 14 amino acids long. Germline V gene sequence: CDR1 MGHDK, CDR2 SYGVNS. The CDR3 DNA is TGTGCCAGCAGTGAATACAGGGAGACGAATGAGCAGTTCTTC. Its protein is CASSEYRETNEQFF.

The gene calls are TRBV3-1 (or the pseudogene TRBV3-2) and TRBJ2-7, with 11 bases matching TRBD2. This CDR3 is built from 15 residues. Germline V lookup: CDR1 LGHDT, CDR2 YNNKEL (reference sequence). V shed 1 base and J 7 bases; nucleotides not matched to a gene: 6. The CDR3 here is CASSQGASGRREQYF. The CDR3 DNA follows: TGTGCCAGCAGCCAAGGGGCTAGCGGGAGGAGAGAGCAGTACTTC.